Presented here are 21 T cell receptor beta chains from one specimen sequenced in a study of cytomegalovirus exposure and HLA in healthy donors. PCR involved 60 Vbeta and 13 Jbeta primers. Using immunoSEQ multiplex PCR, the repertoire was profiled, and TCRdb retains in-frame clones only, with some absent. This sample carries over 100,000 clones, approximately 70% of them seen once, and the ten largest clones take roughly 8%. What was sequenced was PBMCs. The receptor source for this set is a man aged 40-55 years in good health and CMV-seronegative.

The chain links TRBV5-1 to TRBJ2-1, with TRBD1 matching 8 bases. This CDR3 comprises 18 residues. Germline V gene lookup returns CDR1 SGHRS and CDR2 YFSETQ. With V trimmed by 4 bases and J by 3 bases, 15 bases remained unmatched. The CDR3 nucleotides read TGCGCCAGCAGCCAGAAGCAGGGGGCTAGTTCGGGCTACAATGAGCAGTTCTTC. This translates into CASSQKQGASSGYNEQFF.

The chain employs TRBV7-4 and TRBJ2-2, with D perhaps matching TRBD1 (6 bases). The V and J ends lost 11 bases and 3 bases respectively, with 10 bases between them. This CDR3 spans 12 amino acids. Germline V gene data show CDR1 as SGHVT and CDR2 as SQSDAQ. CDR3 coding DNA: TGTGCCGAACAGGGTTACACCGGGGAGCTGTTTTTT. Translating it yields CAEQGYTGELFF.

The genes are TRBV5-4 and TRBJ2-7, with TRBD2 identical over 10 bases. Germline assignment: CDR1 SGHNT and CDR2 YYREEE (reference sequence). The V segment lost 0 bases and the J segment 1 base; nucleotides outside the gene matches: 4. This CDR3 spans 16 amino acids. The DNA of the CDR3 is TGTGCCAGCAGCTTGGGAGGAGCGGGGGGGTCCTACGAGCAGTACTTC. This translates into CASSLGGAGGSYEQYF.

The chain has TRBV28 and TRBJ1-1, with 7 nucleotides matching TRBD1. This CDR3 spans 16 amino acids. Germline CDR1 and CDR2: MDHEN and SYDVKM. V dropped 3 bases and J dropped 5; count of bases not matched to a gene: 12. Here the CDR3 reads CASSLGLQGLRTEAFF. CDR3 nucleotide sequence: TGTGCCAGCAGTTTGGGTCTACAGGGGTTAAGGACTGAAGCTTTCTTT.

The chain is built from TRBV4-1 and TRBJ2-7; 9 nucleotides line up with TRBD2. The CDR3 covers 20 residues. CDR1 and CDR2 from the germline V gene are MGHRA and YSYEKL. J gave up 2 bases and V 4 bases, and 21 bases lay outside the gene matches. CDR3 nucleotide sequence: TGCGCCAGCAGCCTCGTGGTTCCCGGGACTAGCACTACATCCACCTACGAGCAGTACTTC. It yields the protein CASSLVVPGTSTTSTYEQYF.

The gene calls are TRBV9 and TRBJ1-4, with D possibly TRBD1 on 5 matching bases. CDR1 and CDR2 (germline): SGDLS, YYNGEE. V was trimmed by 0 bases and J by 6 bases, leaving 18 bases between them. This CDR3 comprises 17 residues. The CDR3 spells CASSVGPSSGGDEKLFF. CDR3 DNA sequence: TGTGCCAGCAGCGTAGGGCCGTCGTCCGGAGGGGATGAAAAACTGTTTTTT.

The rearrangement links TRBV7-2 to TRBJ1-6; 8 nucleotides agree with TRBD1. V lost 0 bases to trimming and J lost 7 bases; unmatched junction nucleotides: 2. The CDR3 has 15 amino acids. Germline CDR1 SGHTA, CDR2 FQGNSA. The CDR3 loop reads CASSLADRANSPLHF. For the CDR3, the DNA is TGTGCCAGCAGCTTAGCGGACAGGGCAAATTCACCCCTCCACTTT.

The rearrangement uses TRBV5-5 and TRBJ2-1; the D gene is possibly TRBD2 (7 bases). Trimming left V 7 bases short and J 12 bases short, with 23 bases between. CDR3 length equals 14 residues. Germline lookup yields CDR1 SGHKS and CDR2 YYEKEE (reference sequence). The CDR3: CASWGQGRGGRQFF. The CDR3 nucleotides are TGTGCCAGCTGGGGGCAGGGGAGGGGGGGACGGCAGTTCTTC.

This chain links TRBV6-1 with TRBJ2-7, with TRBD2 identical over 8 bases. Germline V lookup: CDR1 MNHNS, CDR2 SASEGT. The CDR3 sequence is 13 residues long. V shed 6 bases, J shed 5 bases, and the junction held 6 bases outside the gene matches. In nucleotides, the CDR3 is TGTGCCAGCAGCCCTAGCGGGTGGGACGAGCAGTACTTC. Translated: CASSPSGWDEQYF.

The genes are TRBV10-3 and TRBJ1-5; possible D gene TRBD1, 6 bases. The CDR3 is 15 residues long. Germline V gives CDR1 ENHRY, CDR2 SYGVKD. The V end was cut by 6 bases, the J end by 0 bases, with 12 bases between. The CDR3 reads CAISRDNYSNQPQHF. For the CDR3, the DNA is TGTGCCATCAGCAGGGACAACTATAGCAATCAGCCCCAGCATTTT.

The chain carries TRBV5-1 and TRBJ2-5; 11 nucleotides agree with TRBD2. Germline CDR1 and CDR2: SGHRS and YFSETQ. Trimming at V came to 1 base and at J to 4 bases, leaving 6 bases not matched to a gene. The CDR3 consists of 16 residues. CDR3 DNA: TGCGCCAGCAGCTTGTCTAGCGGGGGGTCGGGAGAGACCCAGTACTTC. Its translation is CASSLSSGGSGETQYF.

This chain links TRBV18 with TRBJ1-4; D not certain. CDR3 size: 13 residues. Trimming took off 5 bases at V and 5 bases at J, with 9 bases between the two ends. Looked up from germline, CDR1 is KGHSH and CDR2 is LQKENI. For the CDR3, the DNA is TGTGCCAGCTCAATCCAGGAAAATGAAAAACTGTTTTTT. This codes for CASSIQENEKLFF.

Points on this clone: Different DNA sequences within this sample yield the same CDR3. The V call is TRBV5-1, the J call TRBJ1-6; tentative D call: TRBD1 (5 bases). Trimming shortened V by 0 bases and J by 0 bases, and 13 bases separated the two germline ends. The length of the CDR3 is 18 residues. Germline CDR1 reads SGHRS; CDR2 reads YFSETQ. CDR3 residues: CASSLVQGSSSYNSPLHF. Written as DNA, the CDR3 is TGCGCCAGCAGCTTGGTTCAGGGCTCAAGCTCCTATAATTCACCCCTCCACTTT.

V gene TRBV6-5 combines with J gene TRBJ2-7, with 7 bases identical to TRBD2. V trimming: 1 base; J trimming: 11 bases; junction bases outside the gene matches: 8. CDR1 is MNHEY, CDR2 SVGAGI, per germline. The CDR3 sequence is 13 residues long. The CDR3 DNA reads TGTGCCAGCAGTTACTTGGGTGGGGGGGAAGAGTACTTC. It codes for CASSYLGGGEEYF.

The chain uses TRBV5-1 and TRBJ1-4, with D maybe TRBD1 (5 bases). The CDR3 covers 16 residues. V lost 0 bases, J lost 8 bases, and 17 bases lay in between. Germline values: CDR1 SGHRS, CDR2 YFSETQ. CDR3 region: CASSLEGSFGGEKLFF. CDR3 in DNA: TGCGCCAGCAGCTTGGAAGGATCGTTCGGGGGAGAAAAACTGTTTTTT.

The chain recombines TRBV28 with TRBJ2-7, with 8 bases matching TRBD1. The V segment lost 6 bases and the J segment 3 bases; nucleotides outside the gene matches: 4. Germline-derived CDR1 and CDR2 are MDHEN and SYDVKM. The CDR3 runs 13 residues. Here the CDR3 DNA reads TGTGCCAGCAGCCCTGACAGGGGCTACGAGCAGTACTTC. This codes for CASSPDRGYEQYF.

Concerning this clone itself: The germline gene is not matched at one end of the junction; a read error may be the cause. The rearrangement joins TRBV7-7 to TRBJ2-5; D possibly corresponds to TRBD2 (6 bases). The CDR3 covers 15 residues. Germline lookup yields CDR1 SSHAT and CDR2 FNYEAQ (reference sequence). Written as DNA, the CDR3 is TGTGCTAGCAGCTCGACCCTTGTCCGGGGGGAGACCCAGTACTTC. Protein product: CASSSTLVRGETQYF.

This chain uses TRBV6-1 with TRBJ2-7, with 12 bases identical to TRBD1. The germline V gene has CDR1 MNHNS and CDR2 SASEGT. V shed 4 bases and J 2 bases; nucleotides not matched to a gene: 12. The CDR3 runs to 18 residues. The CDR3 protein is CASSGSPGQGALAYEQYF. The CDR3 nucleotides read TGTGCCAGCAGTGGATCCCCGGGACAGGGGGCGTTGGCCTACGAGCAGTACTTC.

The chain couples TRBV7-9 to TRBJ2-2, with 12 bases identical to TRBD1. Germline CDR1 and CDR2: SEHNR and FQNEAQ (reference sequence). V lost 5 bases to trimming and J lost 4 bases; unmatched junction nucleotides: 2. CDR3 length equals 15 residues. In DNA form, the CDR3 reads TGTGCCAGCAGCGGGGGACAGGGGGCCACCGGGGAGCTGTTTTTT. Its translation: CASSGGQGATGELFF. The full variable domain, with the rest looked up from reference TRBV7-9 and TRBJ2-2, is DTGVSQNPRHKITKRGQNVTFRCDPISEHNRLYWYRQTLGQGPEFLTYFQNEAQLEKSRLLSDRFSAERPKGSFSTLEIQRTEQGDSAMYLCASSGGQGATGELFFGEGSRLTVL.

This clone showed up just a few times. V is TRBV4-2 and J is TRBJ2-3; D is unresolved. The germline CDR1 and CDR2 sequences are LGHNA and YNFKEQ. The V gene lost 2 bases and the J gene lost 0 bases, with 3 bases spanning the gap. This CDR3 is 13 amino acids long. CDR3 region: CASSQTSTDTQYF. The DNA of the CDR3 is TGTGCCAGCAGCCAAACTAGCACAGATACGCAGTATTTT.

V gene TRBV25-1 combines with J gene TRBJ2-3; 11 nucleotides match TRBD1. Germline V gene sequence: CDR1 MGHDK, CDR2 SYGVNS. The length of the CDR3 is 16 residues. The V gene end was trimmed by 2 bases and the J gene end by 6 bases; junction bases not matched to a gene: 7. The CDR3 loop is CASSEVGQGAKDTQYF. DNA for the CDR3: TGTGCCAGCAGTGAAGTTGGACAGGGGGCGAAGGATACGCAGTATTTT. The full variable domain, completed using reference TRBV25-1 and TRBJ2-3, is EADIYQTPRYLVIGTGKKITLECSQTMGHDKMYWYQQDPGMELHLIHYSYGVNSTEKGDLSSESTVSRIRTEHFPLTLESARPSHTSQYLCASSEVGQGAKDTQYFGPGTRLTVL.